Listed below are T cell receptor beta chains from one sample, sequenced in a study of metastatic and nonmetastatic thyroid tumors. TCRdb re-clonotyped the PCR reads via MiXCR. The table has 30,000 to 45,000 clones, less than 60% seen once. Sequencing was performed on tumor tissue. These receptor sequences come from a male donor with papillary thyroid cancer or a benign thyroid nodule (not recorded which). Some clones in this sample may be carry-over from other donors' samples. Each CDR3 is given with its conserved first and last residue. The D gene is left open where the match is weak. The size of a clone is reported for some rows only, either as once, few or many, or as a class for expanded clones.

TRBJ2-7 TRBD1 - TRBV5-1 TGCGCCAGCAGCCCGGGACAGTACGTCTCCTACGAGCAGTACTTC CASSPGQYVSYEQYF
TRBJ2-3 TRBD2 - TRBV4-1 TGCGCCAGCAGCCAGGCAGAAGCTAGCGGGGGGGCGGCAGATACGCAGTATTTT CASSQAEASGGAADTQYF
TRBJ1-6 - once TRBV11-2 TGTGCCAGCAGTCGGGCAGTAGGCTCACCCCTCCACTTT CASSRAVGSPLHF
TRBJ2-1 TRBD2 medium-sized TRBV2 TGTGCCAGCACTCTTACTAGCGGGCGGCGCAATGAGCAGTTCTTC CASTLTSGRRNEQFF
TRBJ1-2 - - TRBV18 TGTGCCAGCTCACCACTCTTGGGGAGGAGCGCTAACTATGGCTACACCTTC CASSPLLGRSANYGYTF
TRBJ1-1 - - TRBV7-8 TGTGCCAGCAGCTTCGGGCGGGGGGAAACTGAAGCTTTCTTT CASSFGRGETEAFF
TRBJ1-5 TRBD1 large TRBV20-1 TGCAGTGCTAGGGACAGGTATATGGGAAATCAGCCCCAGCATTTT CSARDRYMGNQPQHF
TRBJ2-3 TRBD2 few TRBV6-1 TGTGCCGTCGGGGGGATCTGGACAGATACGCAGTATTTT CAVGGIWTDTQYF
TRBJ1-2 TRBD1 few TRBV11-2 TGTGCCAGCAGCTTAGACAGGGGGCATGGCTACACCTTC CASSLDRGHGYTF
TRBJ1-1 TRBD1 - TRBV19 TGTGCCAGTAGCCACAACAGGGGCGCTGAAGCTTTCTTT CASSHNRGAEAFF
TRBJ2-7 - - TRBV5-1 TGCGCCAGCAGCGAGACAGACTACGAGCAGTACTTC CASSETDYEQYF
TRBJ2-1 - large TRBV20-1 TGCAGTGCTAGCGACGGGGGAGGCTACAATGAGCAGTTCTTC CSASDGGGYNEQFF
TRBJ2-5 - many TRBV7-9 TGTGCCAGCAGCCGCCTGGGTTGGCAAGAGACCCAGTACTTC CASSRLGWQETQYF
TRBJ2-2 - - TRBV11-2 TGTGCCAGCAGCTTTGAGGGCACCGGGGAGCTGTTTTTT CASSFEGTGELFF
TRBJ1-1 - - TRBV15 TGTGCCACCAGCAGAGATCGCGTCAGTATGTCTCCTGAAGCTTTCTTT CATSRDRVSMSPEAFF
TRBJ2-7 TRBD1 once TRBV11-2 TGTGCCAGCAGCTTAGAGGGACAGGGCTACTACGAGCAGTACTTC CASSLEGQGYYEQYF
TRBJ2-7 - few TRBV19 TGTGCCAGTAGTATAGGGGGACACCGCCAGTACTTC CASSIGGHRQYF
TRBJ2-7 - - TRBV5-1 TGCGCCAGCAGCCCCGCCGTGGGTGTGAGCCATGCCCTCCACGAGCAGTACTTC CASSPAVGVSHALHEQYF
TRBJ1-3 - - TRBV19 TGTGCCAGTAGTAAGACCGGGACAACGATCTCTGGAAACACCATATATTTT CASSKTGTTISGNTIYF